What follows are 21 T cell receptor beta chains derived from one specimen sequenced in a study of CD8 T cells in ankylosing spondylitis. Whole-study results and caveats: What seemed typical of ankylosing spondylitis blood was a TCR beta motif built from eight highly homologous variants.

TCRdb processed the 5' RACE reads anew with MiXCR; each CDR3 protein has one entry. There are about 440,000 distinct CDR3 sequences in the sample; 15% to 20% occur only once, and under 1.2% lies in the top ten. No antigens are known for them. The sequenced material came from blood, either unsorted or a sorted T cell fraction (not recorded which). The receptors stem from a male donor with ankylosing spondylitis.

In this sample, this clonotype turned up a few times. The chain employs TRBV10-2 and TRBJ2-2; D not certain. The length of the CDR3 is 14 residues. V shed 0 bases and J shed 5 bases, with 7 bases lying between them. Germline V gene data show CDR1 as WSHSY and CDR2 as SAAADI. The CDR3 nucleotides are TGCGCCAGCAGTGAGTCACGACATACCGGGGAGCTGTTTTTT. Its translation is CASSESRHTGELFF.

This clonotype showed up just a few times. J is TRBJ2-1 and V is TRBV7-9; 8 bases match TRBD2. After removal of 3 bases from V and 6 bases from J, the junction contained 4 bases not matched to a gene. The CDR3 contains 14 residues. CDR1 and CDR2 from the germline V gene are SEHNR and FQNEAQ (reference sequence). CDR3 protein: CASSLSGGGNEQFF. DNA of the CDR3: TGTGCCAGCAGCTTGTCCGGGGGGGGCAATGAGCAGTTCTTC. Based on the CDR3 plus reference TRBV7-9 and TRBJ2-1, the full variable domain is DTGVSQNPRHKITKRGQNVTFRCDPISEHNRLYWYRQTLGQGPEFLTYFQNEAQLEKSRLLSDRFSAERPKGSFSTLEIQRTEQGDSAMYLCASSLSGGGNEQFFGPGTRLTVL.

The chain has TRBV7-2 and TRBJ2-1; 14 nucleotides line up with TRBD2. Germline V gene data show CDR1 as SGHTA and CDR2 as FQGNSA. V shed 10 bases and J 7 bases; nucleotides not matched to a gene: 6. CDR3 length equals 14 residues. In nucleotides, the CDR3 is TGTGCCACCTCGGGGACTAGCGGGAGAAATGAGCAGTTCTTC. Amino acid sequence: CATSGTSGRNEQFF.

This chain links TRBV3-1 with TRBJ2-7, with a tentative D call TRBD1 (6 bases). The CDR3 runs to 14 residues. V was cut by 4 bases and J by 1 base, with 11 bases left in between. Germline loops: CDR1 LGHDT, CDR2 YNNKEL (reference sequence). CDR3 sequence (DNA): TGTGCCAGCAGCCGACAGGCCGAATCCTACGAGCAGTACTTC. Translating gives CASSRQAESYEQYF.

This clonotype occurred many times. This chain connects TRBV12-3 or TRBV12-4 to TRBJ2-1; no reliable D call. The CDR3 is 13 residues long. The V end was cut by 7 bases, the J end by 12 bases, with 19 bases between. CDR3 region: CASIETPGRRQFF. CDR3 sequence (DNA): TGTGCCAGCATCGAAACCCCCGGAAGGAGGCAGTTCTTC.

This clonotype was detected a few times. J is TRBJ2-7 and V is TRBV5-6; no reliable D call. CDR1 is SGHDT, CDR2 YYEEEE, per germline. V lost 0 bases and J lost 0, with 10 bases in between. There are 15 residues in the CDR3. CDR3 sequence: CASSLGPAYSYEQYF. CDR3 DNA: TGTGCCAGCAGCTTGGGGCCAGCTTACTCCTACGAGCAGTACTTC.

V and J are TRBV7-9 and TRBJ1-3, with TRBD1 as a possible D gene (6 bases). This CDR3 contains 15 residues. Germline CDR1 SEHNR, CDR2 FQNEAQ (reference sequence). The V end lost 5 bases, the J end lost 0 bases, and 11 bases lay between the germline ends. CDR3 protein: CASSDADSSGNTIYF. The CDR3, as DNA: TGTGCCAGCAGCGACGCGGACAGCTCTGGAAACACCATATATTTT.

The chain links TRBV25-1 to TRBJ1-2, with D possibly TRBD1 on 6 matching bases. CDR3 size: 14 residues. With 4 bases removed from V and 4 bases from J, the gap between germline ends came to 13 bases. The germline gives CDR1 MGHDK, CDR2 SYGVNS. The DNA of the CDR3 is TGTGCCAGCAGTGCACCCACAGGGCGCTATGGCTACACCTTC. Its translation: CASSAPTGRYGYTF.

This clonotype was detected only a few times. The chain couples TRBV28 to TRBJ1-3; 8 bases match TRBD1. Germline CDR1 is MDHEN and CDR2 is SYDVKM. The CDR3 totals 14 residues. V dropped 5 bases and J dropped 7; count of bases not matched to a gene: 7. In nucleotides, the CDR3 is TGTGCCAGCAGTGGACAGGGTGGTCGCAACACCATATATTTT. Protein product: CASSGQGGRNTIYF. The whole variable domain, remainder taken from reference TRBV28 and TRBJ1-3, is DVKVTQSSRYLVKRTGEKVFLECVQDMDHENMFWYRQDPGLGLRLIYFSYDVKMKEKGDIPEGYSVSREKKERFSLILESASTNQTSMYLCASSGQGGRNTIYFGEGSWLTVV.

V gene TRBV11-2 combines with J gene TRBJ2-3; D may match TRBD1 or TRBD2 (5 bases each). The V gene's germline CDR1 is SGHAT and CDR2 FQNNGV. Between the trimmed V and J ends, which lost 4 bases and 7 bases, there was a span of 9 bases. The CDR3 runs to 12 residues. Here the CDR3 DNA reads TGTGCCAGCAGCTCCAGGGAGAATACGCAGTATTTT. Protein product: CASSSRENTQYF.

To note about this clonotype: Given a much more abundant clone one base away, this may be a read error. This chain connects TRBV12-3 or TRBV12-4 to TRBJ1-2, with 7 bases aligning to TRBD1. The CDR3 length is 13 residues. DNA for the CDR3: TGTGCCAGCAACCGACAGGGCAGCTATGGCTACGCCTTC. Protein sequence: CASNRQGSYGYAF.

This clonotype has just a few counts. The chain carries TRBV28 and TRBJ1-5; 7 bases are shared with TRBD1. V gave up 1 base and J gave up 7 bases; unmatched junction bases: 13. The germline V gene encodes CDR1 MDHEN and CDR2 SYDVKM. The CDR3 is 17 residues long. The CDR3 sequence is CASSLLKGRGDVQPQHF. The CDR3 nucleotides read TGTGCCAGCAGTTTATTAAAGGGCAGGGGGGATGTACAGCCCCAGCATTTT.

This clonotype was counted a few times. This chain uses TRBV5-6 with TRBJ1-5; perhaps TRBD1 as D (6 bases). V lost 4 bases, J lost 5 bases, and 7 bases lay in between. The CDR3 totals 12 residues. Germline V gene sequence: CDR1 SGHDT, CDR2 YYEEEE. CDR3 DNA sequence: TGTGCCAGCAGCGGACAGCATCAGCCCCAGCATTTT. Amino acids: CASSGQHQPQHF.

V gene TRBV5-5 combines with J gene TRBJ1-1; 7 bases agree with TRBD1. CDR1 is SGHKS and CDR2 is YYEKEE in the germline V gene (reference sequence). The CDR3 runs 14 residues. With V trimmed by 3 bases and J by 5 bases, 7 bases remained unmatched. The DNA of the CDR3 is TGTGCCAGCAGCTGGAGTACAGGGGATACTGAAGCTTTCTTT. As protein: CASSWSTGDTEAFF.

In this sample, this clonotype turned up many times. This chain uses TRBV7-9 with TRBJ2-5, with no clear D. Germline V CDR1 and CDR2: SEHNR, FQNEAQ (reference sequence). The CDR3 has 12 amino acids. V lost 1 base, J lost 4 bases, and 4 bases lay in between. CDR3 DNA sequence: TGTGCCAGCAGCTTAGGGGCAGAGACCCAGTACTTC. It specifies CASSLGAETQYF.

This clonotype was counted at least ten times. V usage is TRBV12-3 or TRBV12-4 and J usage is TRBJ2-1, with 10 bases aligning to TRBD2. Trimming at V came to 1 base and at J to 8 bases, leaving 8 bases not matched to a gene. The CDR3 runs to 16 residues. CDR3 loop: CASSLGRAGGPDEQFF. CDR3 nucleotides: TGTGCCAGCAGTTTAGGAAGAGCGGGAGGGCCGGATGAGCAGTTCTTC.

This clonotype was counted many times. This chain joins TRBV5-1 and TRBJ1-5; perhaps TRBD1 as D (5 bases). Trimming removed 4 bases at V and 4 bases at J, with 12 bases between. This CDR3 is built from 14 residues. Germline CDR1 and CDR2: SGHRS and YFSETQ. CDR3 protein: CASSLREGNQPQHF. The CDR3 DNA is TGCGCCAGCAGCCTCAGGGAGGGGAATCAGCCCCAGCATTTT.

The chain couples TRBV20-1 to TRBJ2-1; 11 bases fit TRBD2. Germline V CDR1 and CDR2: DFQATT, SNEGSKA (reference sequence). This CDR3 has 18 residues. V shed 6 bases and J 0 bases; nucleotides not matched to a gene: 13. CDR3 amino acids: CSAASSGRHGSSYNEQFF. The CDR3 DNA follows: TGCAGTGCCGCCTCTAGCGGGAGGCATGGAAGCTCCTACAATGAGCAGTTCTTC.

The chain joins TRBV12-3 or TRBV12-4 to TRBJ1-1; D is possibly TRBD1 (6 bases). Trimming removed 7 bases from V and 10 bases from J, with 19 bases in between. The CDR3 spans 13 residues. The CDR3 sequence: CASKDRHDPGAFF. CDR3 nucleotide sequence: TGTGCCAGCAAAGACAGGCACGACCCGGGAGCTTTCTTT.

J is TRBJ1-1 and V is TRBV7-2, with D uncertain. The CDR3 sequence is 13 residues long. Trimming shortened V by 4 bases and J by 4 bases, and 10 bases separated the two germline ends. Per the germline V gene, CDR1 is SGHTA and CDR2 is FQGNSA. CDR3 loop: CASSSGWVTEAFF. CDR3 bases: TGTGCCAGCAGCTCGGGTTGGGTCACTGAAGCTTTCTTT.

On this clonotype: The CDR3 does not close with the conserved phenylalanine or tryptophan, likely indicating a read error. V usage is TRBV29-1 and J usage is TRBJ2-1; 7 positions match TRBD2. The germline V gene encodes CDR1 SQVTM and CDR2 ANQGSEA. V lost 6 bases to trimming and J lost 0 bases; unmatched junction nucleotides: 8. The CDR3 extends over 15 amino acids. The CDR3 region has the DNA TGCAGCGTGGACACTAGCGCGAGCTCCTACAATGAGCAGTTCTAC. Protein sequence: CSVDTSASSYNEQFY.